This T cell receptor beta chain is from a study of identical twins. TCRdb reprocessed the 5' RACE reads with MiXCR, giving one entry per CDR3 protein. The sample shows 1.5 million to 2 million distinct CDR3 sequences, roughly 35% of them seen only once. CDR3 length: 15 amino acids. V lost 6 bases and J lost 9; bases outside the gene matches: 10. This chain uses TRBV12-3 or TRBV12-4 with TRBJ2-3, with TRBD2 matching over 12 bases. What was sequenced was cord blood. This TCR derives from a newborn girl in good health. The CDR3 spells CASSPLAGGPKTQYF. The CDR3 bases are TGTGCCAGCAGCCCCCTAGCGGGGGGGCCAAAGACGCAGTATTTT.